These T cell receptor beta chains were read from a single sample in a study of blood T cells in healthy people across ages. TCRdb passed the 5' RACE reads through MiXCR, listing each CDR3 protein once. The data contain 1,100,000 or so distinct CDR3 sequences, more than 35% of them seen just once; the ten biggest clones take up about 20%. The sequencing input was blood. Receptor source: a woman aged 55-69 years in good health. Each CDR3 is given with its conserved first and last residue. The order of the fields is CDR3 protein, V gene, D gene, clone size. D genes are given only for firm matches. Some rows have no size entry. The others give once, few or many, or a class for an expanded clone.

CDR3: CSGGRDYNEQYF; V: TRBV29-1; D: TRBD2; size: .
CDR3: CSASEREGRYTQYF; V: TRBV20-1; D: TRBD2; size: few
CDR3: CASSLAQRDPTQYF; V: TRBV7-6; D: TRBD2; size: .
CDR3: CASTPRGLDTDTQYF; V: TRBV27; D: TRBD2; size: .
CDR3: CATSETQGWATDTQYF; V: TRBV24-1; D: TRBD1; size: once
CDR3: CSVEEREMGETQYF; V: TRBV29-1; D: TRBD2; size: .
CDR3: CASSFSGTGFRYGYTF; V: TRBV27; D: TRBD1; size: .
CDR3: CASSLAEGASNEQFF; V: TRBV7-9; D: .; size: .
CDR3: CASSSPPNTIYF; V: TRBV28; D: .; size: .
CDR3: CASSHQTSRADTQYF; V: TRBV4-1; D: TRBD2; size: .
CDR3: CSVWDAQSQQFF; V: TRBV29-1; D: .; size: .
CDR3: CASSPTGQKNQPQHF; V: TRBV12-3/TRBV12-4; D: TRBD1; size: .
CDR3: CATSSSTEANVPSYEQYF; V: TRBV15; D: .; size: few
CDR3: CASRPAGGPYNEQYF; V: TRBV7-6; D: TRBD2; size: .
CDR3: CAISQGGYEQFF; V: TRBV10-3; D: TRBD2; size: .
CDR3: CASKTDSIYGYTF; V: TRBV25-1; D: .; size: once
CDR3: CASSSPTVTSGSSTDTQYF; V: TRBV11-2; D: TRBD2; size: .
CDR3: CASSLQGAGNTEAFF; V: TRBV5-1; D: TRBD1; size: once
CDR3: CASSLAKWDRVEEKLFF; V: TRBV7-9; D: TRBD1; size: .
CDR3: CSVEDLHGGLDYGYTF; V: TRBV29-1; D: .; size: few
CDR3: CSATSDRGRMKQETQYF; V: TRBV20-1; D: TRBD1; size: .
CDR3: CATQATGPHQPQHF; V: TRBV27; D: .; size: few
CDR3: CASRSGTSGFYNEQFF; V: TRBV5-1; D: TRBD2; size: .
CDR3: CASSLSGMNEQYF; V: TRBV6-2/TRBV6-3; D: TRBD2; size: few
CDR3: CSALLAPTGLSSYEQYF; V: TRBV29-1; D: .; size: many
CDR3: CASSQVGGGNSPLHF; V: TRBV4-1; D: TRBD1; size: few
CDR3: CASSLDSWGETQYF; V: TRBV27; D: .; size: many
CDR3: CASSPDRGNNEQFF; V: TRBV11-3; D: .; size: many
CDR3: CASSQDDRNEQFF; V: TRBV14; D: .; size: .
CDR3: CSVGGSGDPLYEQYF; V: TRBV29-1; D: .; size: .
CDR3: CASSALAGVNNEQYF; V: TRBV9; D: TRBD2; size: .
CDR3: CASSSASLNEQFF; V: TRBV11-2; D: .; size: .
CDR3: CASSLGPGTRDVVGNQPQHF; V: TRBV7-9; D: .; size: .
CDR3: CAIQTGNSPLHF; V: TRBV10-3; D: .; size: .
CDR3: CASQGRGGYEQYF; V: TRBV7-9; D: .; size: .
CDR3: CAISTGTGPYEQYF; V: TRBV10-3; D: TRBD1; size: .
CDR3: CATSRAGTSGYEQYF; V: TRBV15; D: TRBD2; size: .
CDR3: CASSPGTATNEKLFF; V: TRBV11-2; D: TRBD1; size: .
CDR3: CASSFLASSYNEQFF; V: TRBV5-6; D: .; size: few
CDR3: CASSLAGPEGYTF; V: TRBV5-1; D: .; size: .
CDR3: CASSEPGQGRPEQYF; V: TRBV5-1; D: TRBD1; size: few
CDR3: CSVGVASGGGREQFF; V: TRBV29-1; D: TRBD2; size: .
CDR3: CSARVLSNQPQHF; V: TRBV20-1; D: .; size: .
CDR3: CSARGWLAGGGVTDTQYF; V: TRBV20-1; D: TRBD2; size: few
CDR3: CASSPGRQETQYF; V: TRBV11-2; D: .; size: many
CDR3: CASSLAGEGVEQYF; V: TRBV7-6; D: .; size: few
CDR3: CASSRVDGHIPHYEQYF; V: TRBV6-2/TRBV6-3; D: .; size: .
CDR3: CAIARSAGSYEQYF; V: TRBV10-3; D: .; size: few
CDR3: CASSRTSGRADGLSYEQYF; V: TRBV6-1; D: TRBD2; size: once
CDR3: CASSLYGAGSQETQYF; V: TRBV5-6; D: .; size: .
CDR3: CASRGDRAGGQPQHF; V: TRBV2; D: TRBD1; size: .
CDR3: CASSQKGMNANIQYF; V: TRBV3-1; D: .; size: .
CDR3: CASARSSGTNEQYF; V: TRBV12-3/TRBV12-4; D: TRBD2; size: .
CDR3: CASSKTGLEYF; V: TRBV28; D: TRBD2; size: .
CDR3: CASSYSRGGRIGEQFF; V: TRBV6-5; D: TRBD2; size: .
CDR3: CASRLLGLAGSNEQFF; V: TRBV6-2/TRBV6-3; D: TRBD2; size: .
CDR3: CASSLGETGSADEQFF; V: TRBV5-1; D: TRBD1; size: .
CDR3: CASSQTSGSSTDTQYF; V: TRBV5-1; D: TRBD2; size: few
CDR3: CASSERSRRETQYF; V: TRBV6-1; D: .; size: few
CDR3: CASTSSVAGVYNEQFF; V: TRBV14; D: TRBD2; size: .